This T cell receptor beta chain was captured by sequencing in a study of OX40 agonist ivuxolimab in advanced cancers. Study information: The diagnoses of dose-escalation patients were hepatocellular carcinoma, melanoma, renal cell or head and neck cancer. Patients achieving partial responses numbered three: one hepatocellular carcinoma case and two cutaneous melanoma cases. Study results and caveats: At 0.1 to 3.0 mg/kg, CD4+ and CD8+ blood T cells expanded clonally by week 6. In general, CD8+ T cells held more expanded clones than CD4+ did, on average.

With V trimmed by 4 bases and J by 4 bases, 8 bases remained unmatched. CDR1 and CDR2 (germline): MDHEN, SYDVKM. There are 16 residues in the CDR3. Using immunoSEQ multiplex PCR, the repertoire was profiled, and TCRdb retains in-frame clones only, with some absent. In the table there are approximately 84,000 clones, 80% to 95% of which are singletons. Of note for this clone: What it recognizes is unknown.

This chain uses TRBV28 with TRBJ2-1; 9 bases map to TRBD1. This TCR was sampled from an adult with an advanced solid tumor such as melanoma, head and neck, liver or kidney cancer. The sample here was CD4+ or CD8+ T cells sorted from blood, taken in a trial of the OX40 agonist ivuxolimab. The CDR3 nucleotides are TGTGCCAGCAGTTCCGCCCGGGACAGGGTTTACAATGAGCAGTTCTTC. Amino acids: CASSSARDRVYNEQFF.